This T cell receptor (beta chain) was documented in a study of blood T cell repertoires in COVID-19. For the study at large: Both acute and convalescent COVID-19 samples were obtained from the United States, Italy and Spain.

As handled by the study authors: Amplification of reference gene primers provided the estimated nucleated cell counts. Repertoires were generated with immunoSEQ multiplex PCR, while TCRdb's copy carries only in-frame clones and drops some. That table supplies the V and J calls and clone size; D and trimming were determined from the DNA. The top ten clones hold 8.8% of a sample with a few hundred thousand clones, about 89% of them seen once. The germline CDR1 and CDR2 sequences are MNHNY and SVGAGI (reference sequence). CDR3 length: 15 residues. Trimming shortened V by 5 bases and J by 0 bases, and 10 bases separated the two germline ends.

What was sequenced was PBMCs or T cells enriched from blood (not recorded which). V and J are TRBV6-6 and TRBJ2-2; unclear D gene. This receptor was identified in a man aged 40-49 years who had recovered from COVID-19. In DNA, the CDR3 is TGTGCCAGCAGTCGAGACACCTCGAACACCGGGGAGCTGTTTTTT. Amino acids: CASSRDTSNTGELFF.